The present entry profiles one T cell receptor beta chain with its context. Its matching antigen is unknown. CDR1 and CDR2 from the germline V gene are SGHVS and FQNEAQ. The CDR3 has 14 residues. UMI-labeled 5' RACE was the method by which TCR beta libraries were made. From the 5' RACE reads, TCRdb lists one entry per CDR3 protein and no DNA. This table lists 7,500 to 8,500 distinct CDR3 sequences. Total CD8+ T cells were enriched by a separation that was negative and magnetic. The entry originates in a study of human CD8 memory T cell subsets. General observations from the study: Stem-like memory T cell repertoires overlapped minimally with precursor exhausted T cell repertoires. Estimation by Chao1 suggested that stem-like memory T cells had more diversity than did precursor exhausted T cells.

Sequencing input: CD8+ T cells from PBMCs. The rearrangement links TRBV7-8 to TRBJ2-7; absent DNA, TCRdb's TRBD2 call cannot be checked. The sequence was obtained from a human donor in good health. The CDR3 region is CASSHRGATYEQYF.